Listed below are T cell receptor beta chains from one sample, sequenced in a study of blood T cell repertoires in COVID-19. The protocol was immunoSEQ multiplex PCR, while the TCRdb copy is restricted to in-frame clones and leaves out a portion. The data show some 300,000 clones, around 92% seen once. The sample comprised PBMCs or T cells enriched from blood (not recorded which). Receptor source: a woman aged 30 to 39 who had recovered from COVID-19. The conserved cysteine and the conserved F or W are not part of the CDR3 here.

j_gene,v_gene,CDR3aa
TRBJ1-3,TRBV27,ASSLQGVVGNTIY
TRBJ2-4,TRBV19,ASSIGGGAGSGKNIQY
TRBJ2-3,TRBV19,ASSISRTDTQY
TRBJ1-2,TRBV15,ATSRGLDSGYGYT
TRBJ2-7,TRBV6-2/TRBV6-3,ASSYWDSSSYEQY
TRBJ2-3,TRBV25-1,ASSTAGTLTDTQY
TRBJ1-1,TRBV19,ASNSVTQGTEAF
TRBJ2-3,TRBV5-1,ASSLGTKADTQY
TRBJ2-7,TRBV19,ASSMSGLRYEQY
TRBJ2-3,TRBV5-1,ASSYPDGSGFTDTQY
TRBJ2-1,TRBV5-1,ASSLVASGRSGEQF
TRBJ2-2,TRBV19,ASSIGGRGTGELF
TRBJ1-1,TRBV3-1/TRBV3-2,ASSRDNGGRIPGVFSGNTEAF
TRBJ2-7,TRBV2,ASSSQGLARIAQRDEQY
TRBJ2-7,TRBV19,ASSPSGGSSYEQY
TRBJ2-1,TRBV10-3,AISEKVGGLNNEQF
TRBJ1-1,TRBV6-5,ASSGGYSATEAF
TRBJ2-7,TRBV19,ASSMTSGIQYEQY
TRBJ2-5,TRBV19,ASKARGTQETQY
TRBJ1-3,TRBV11-2,ASSLVLGSGNTIY
TRBJ1-2,TRBV28,ASSLGGAGGYT
TRBJ1-1,TRBV28,ASTEGGKNTEAF
TRBJ1-6,TRBV7-3,ASSWQGYNSPLH
TRBJ2-5,TRBV7-6,ASSLQQGTQETQY
TRBJ2-2,TRBV19,ASSIGTGRGTGELF